The entry below describes one T cell receptor (beta chain). Antigen: not known. This sample is drawn from a study of T cell responses to AZD1222 COVID-19 vaccine. Generated by immunoSEQ multiplex PCR, the TCRdb table keeps only in-frame clones and is missing some. The data hold approximately 140,000 clones, with about 91% observed a single time. Study-level points and caveats: The study found Spike-specific TCR breadth and depth rose after two AZD1222 doses.

Germline V gives CDR1 SGHTA, CDR2 FQGNSA. V lost 3 bases and J 0 bases, leaving 9 bases between the germline ends. The CDR3 covers 15 residues. The clonotype originates from an adult who received the AZD1222 COVID-19 vaccine. The source material was peripheral blood, sampled 28 days after the second AZD1222 dose. V and J are TRBV7-2 and TRBJ1-5; D not certain. CDR3 nucleotide sequence: TGTGCCAGCAGCTTCAACCTTGTTAGCAATCAGCCCCAGCATTTT. Translation: CASSFNLVSNQPQHF.